The rows below give T cell receptor beta chains drawn from one sample of a study of cytomegalovirus exposure and HLA in healthy donors. Only in-frame clones appear in the TCRdb table, and some are missing; sequencing was by immunoSEQ multiplex PCR. In the table there are 160,000 or so clones, roughly 80% of which are singletons. Sequenced material: PBMCs. The receptors were sampled from a man younger than 45 in good health and CMV-seronegative. Each CDR3 is given with its conserved first and last residue. A D gene is named only where the DNA matches it firmly. Expanded clones get a size class; other rows say once, few or many, or leave the size out.

size: .; D: .; J: TRBJ1-5; V: TRBV7-8; CDR3: CASSYQGQPQHF; DNA: TGTGCCAGCAGCTACCAGGGGCAGCCCCAGCATTTT
size: .; D: TRBD1; J: TRBJ1-6; V: TRBV2; CDR3: CASSELGQGMNSPLHF; DNA: TGTGCCAGCAGTGAACTGGGACAGGGAATGAATTCACCCCTCCACTTT
size: .; D: TRBD1; J: TRBJ2-7; V: TRBV5-1; CDR3: CASSPGGTGPYEQYF; DNA: TGCGCCAGCAGCCCAGGGGGGACAGGGCCGTACGAGCAGTACTTC
size: .; D: TRBD2; J: TRBJ2-7; V: TRBV7-9; CDR3: CASSYTSGNPYGQYF; DNA: TGTGCCAGCAGCTACACTAGCGGGAACCCCTACGGGCAGTACTTC
size: few; D: .; J: TRBJ1-1; V: TRBV7-9; CDR3: CASRGPGAMNTEAFF; DNA: TGTGCCAGCAGAGGACCTGGGGCCATGAACACTGAAGCTTTCTTT
size: once; D: .; J: TRBJ1-5; V: TRBV14; CDR3: CASSQELGGPQHF; DNA: TGTGCCAGCAGCCAAGAACTGGGAGGGCCCCAGCATTTT
size: .; D: TRBD1; J: TRBJ2-3; V: TRBV5-1; CDR3: CASSSLGTGGTDTQYF; DNA: TGCGCCAGCAGCTCGCTCGGGACAGGGGGCACAGATACGCAGTATTTT
size: once; D: TRBD1; J: TRBJ1-5; V: TRBV28; CDR3: CASSFRKDYRGYGGNQPQHF; DNA: TGTGCCAGCAGTTTCCGAAAAGATTACAGGGGGTACGGTGGCAATCAGCCCCAGCATTTT
size: few; D: TRBD1; J: TRBJ2-3; V: TRBV6-1; CDR3: CASSRDREDTQYF; DNA: TGTGCCTCGTCCCGGGACAGGGAAGATACGCAGTATTTT
size: .; D: .; J: TRBJ2-1; V: TRBV29-1; CDR3: CSYSLVGEQFF; DNA: TGCAGTTATTCACTTGTCGGGGAGCAGTTCTTC
size: .; D: TRBD1; J: TRBJ1-2; V: TRBV7-9; CDR3: CASSPPGQLNYGYTF; DNA: TGTGCCAGCAGCCCGCCGGGACAGCTTAACTATGGCTACACCTTC
size: .; D: TRBD1; J: TRBJ2-3; V: TRBV7-9; CDR3: CASSFGQGSTDTQYF; DNA: TGTGCCAGCAGCTTCGGACAGGGCAGCACAGATACGCAGTATTTT
size: .; D: TRBD1; J: TRBJ1-6; V: TRBV7-2; CDR3: CASNLNDRADSPLHF; DNA: TGTGCCAGCAACCTAAACGACAGGGCGGATTCACCCCTCCACTTT
size: .; D: .; J: TRBJ1-2; V: TRBV6-5; CDR3: CASASLRNSNYGYTF; DNA: TGTGCCAGCGCTTCCCTGAGAAACTCTAACTATGGCTACACCTTC
size: .; D: TRBD2; J: TRBJ2-5; V: TRBV7-3; CDR3: CASSLIGGASGGAYQETQYF; DNA: TGTGCCAGCAGCTTAATTGGGGGAGCTAGCGGGGGGGCGTACCAAGAGACCCAGTACTTC
size: .; D: .; J: TRBJ2-3; V: TRBV7-3; CDR3: CASSPRGRTDTQYF; DNA: TGTGCCAGCAGCCCTAGGGGCAGGACAGATACGCAGTATTTT
size: .; D: TRBD2; J: TRBJ2-1; V: TRBV2; CDR3: CASIPSLAGGRNEQFF; DNA: TGTGCCAGCATCCCATCACTTGCGGGGGGGAGGAATGAGCAGTTCTTC
size: .; D: TRBD2; J: TRBJ2-1; V: TRBV19; CDR3: CASRTGTSFNEQFF; DNA: TGTGCCAGTAGAACCGGGACTAGCTTCAATGAGCAGTTCTTC
size: .; D: .; J: TRBJ2-7; V: TRBV30; CDR3: CAGGGALRDNEQYF; DNA: TGTGCCGGGGGAGGGGCCCTCCGGGACAACGAGCAGTACTTC
size: .; D: TRBD1; J: TRBJ2-7; V: TRBV5-1; CDR3: CASSLGQGSYEQYF; DNA: TGCGCCAGCAGCCTAGGACAGGGCTCCTACGAGCAGTACTTC